The 27 T cell receptor beta chains reported below all come from one sample, sequenced in a study of regulatory and conventional T cells in RAG deficiency. The sorted conventional CD4+ T cells were CD25-low and CD127-high, with genomic DNA sequenced. Profiling relied on immunoSEQ multiplex PCR, and the TCRdb table lists in-frame clones only, not all of them. The repertoire holds about 30,000 clones, with roughly 96% as singletons. The sample was also linked to a second study, of regulatory T cells. This second study notes: The PCR used 52 TRBV and 13 TRBJ primers.

Sequencing was carried out using CD25- CD4+ T cells sorted from blood. The receptors come from a human donor in good health.

This sequence joins TRBV6-1 and TRBJ1-5; 9 bases line up with TRBD1. CDR3 size: 15 residues. After removal of 6 bases from V and 2 bases from J, the junction contained 5 bases not matched to a gene. Germline CDR1 MNHNS, CDR2 SASEGT. The CDR3 DNA sequence: TGTGCCAGCAGAGACAGGGGGGCGGGCAATCAGCCCCAGCATTTT. This encodes CASRDRGAGNQPQHF.

J is TRBJ2-2 and V is TRBV18; D unresolved. From germline, CDR1 is KGHSH and CDR2 LQKENI. The CDR3 spans 13 residues. V was pared by 1 base and J by 7 bases, with 7 bases between. The CDR3 coding sequence is TGTGCCAGCTCACCACTTCGCAGCGGGGAGCTGTTTTTT. Translated, it gives CASSPLRSGELFF.

The J gene is TRBJ2-3, the V gene TRBV5-1; D is unclear. The V end was cut by 0 bases, the J end by 5 bases, with 4 bases between. The CDR3 is made up of 12 amino acids. Germline V CDR1 and CDR2: SGHRS, YFSETQ. CDR3 DNA: TGCGCCAGCAGCTTGGAGCAAGATACGCAGTATTTT. This codes for CASSLEQDTQYF.

The genes are TRBV4-3 and TRBJ2-5; D remains unclear. Germline-derived CDR1 and CDR2 are LGHNA and YSLEER. Trimming took 2 bases from V and 1 from J, leaving 11 bases between them. This CDR3 contains 15 residues. CDR3 amino acids: CASSQKYEVQETQYF. Here the CDR3 DNA reads TGCGCCAGCAGCCAAAAATACGAGGTCCAAGAGACCCAGTACTTC.

This sequence joins TRBV11-3 and TRBJ2-1; TRBD2 might be the D (6 bases). This CDR3 spans 16 amino acids. The V end lost 5 bases, the J end lost 9 bases, and 23 bases lay between the germline ends. Per germline, CDR1 SGHNT and CDR2 YENEEA. CDR3 in amino acids: CASSPGLLGRSTEQFF. In DNA, the CDR3 is TGTGCCAGCAGCCCGGGACTTCTAGGGCGAAGTACTGAGCAGTTCTTC.

The V and J genes are TRBV5-1 and TRBJ2-5; perhaps TRBD2 as D (6 bases). The germline V gene has CDR1 SGHRS and CDR2 YFSETQ. V shed 4 bases and J shed 2 bases, with 18 bases lying between them. The CDR3 has 16 amino acids. In DNA, the CDR3 is TGCGCCAGCAGCGCTGGAGGGACGGCCACTCAAGAGACCCAGTACTTC. It specifies CASSAGGTATQETQYF. The complete variable domain, with remaining parts taken from reference TRBV5-1 and TRBJ2-5, reads KAGVTQTPRYLIKTRGQQVTLSCSPISGHRSVSWYQQTPGQGLQFLFEYFSETQRNKGNFPGRFSGRQFSNSRSEMNVSTLELGDSALYLCASSAGGTATQETQYFGPGTRLLVL.

This clone was picked up one time. The chain links TRBV18 to TRBJ2-2, with D unresolved. V shed 3 bases and J shed 7 bases, with 9 bases lying between them. The CDR3 covers 13 residues. Germline loops: CDR1 KGHSH, CDR2 LQKENI. CDR3 sequence reads: CASSPLAFGELFF. CDR3 DNA: TGTGCCAGCTCACCTTTAGCCTTCGGGGAGCTGTTTTTT. Full variable domain (missing parts from reference TRBV18 and TRBJ2-2): NAGVMQNPRHLVRRRGQEARLRCSPMKGHSHVYWYRQLPEEGLKFMVYLQKENIIDESGMPKERFSAEFPKEGPSILRIQQVVRGDSAAYFCASSPLAFGELFFGEGSRLTVL.

J is TRBJ2-7 and V is TRBV5-1; D might be TRBD1 (6 bases). The germline CDR1 and CDR2 sequences are SGHRS and YFSETQ. This CDR3 is 13 amino acids long. The V end lost 0 bases, the J end lost 5 bases, and 9 bases lay between the germline ends. CDR3: CASSLARGNEQYF. The CDR3 region has the DNA TGCGCCAGCAGCTTGGCCAGGGGAAACGAGCAGTACTTC.

This sequence joins TRBV5-1 and TRBJ1-2; D gene ambiguous. The CDR3 runs 14 residues. Looked up from germline, CDR1 is SGHRS and CDR2 is YFSETQ. V shed 4 bases and J shed 4 bases, with 14 bases lying between them. The CDR3 sequence: CASSPDARGYGYTF. The CDR3 DNA reads as TGCGCCAGCAGCCCAGATGCGCGAGGCTATGGCTACACCTTC.

J is TRBJ2-1 and V is TRBV7-7, with TRBD1 identical over 8 bases. Per the germline V gene, CDR1 is SSHAT and CDR2 is FNYEAQ (reference sequence). This CDR3 region has 15 residues. After removal of 1 base from V and 5 bases from J, the junction contained 4 bases not matched to a gene. The CDR3 coding sequence is TGTGCCAGCAGCTTAGAAGGACAGGGAAACAATGAGCAGTTCTTC. Its protein is CASSLEGQGNNEQFF.

This clone has just one count. The J gene is TRBJ1-5, the V gene TRBV6-1, with D possibly matching TRBD1 (6 bases). V shed 2 bases and J shed 2 bases, with 13 bases lying between them. Germline V gene sequence: CDR1 MNHNS, CDR2 SASEGT. This CDR3 has 16 amino acids. The CDR3 nucleotides read TGTGCCAGCAGTGAAATTGGACAGATAGGCAATCAGCCCCAGCATTTT. It yields the protein CASSEIGQIGNQPQHF.

V and J are TRBV6-5 and TRBJ1-5; the match to TRBD1 covers 7 bases. The CDR3 sequence is 15 residues long. Germline lookup yields CDR1 MNHEY and CDR2 SVGAGI. Unmatched junction bases numbered 8, after V lost 5 bases and J lost 4 bases. For the CDR3, the DNA is TGTGCCAGCAGTCGGGACAGTGACTCAAATCAGCCCCAGCATTTT. Its translation: CASSRDSDSNQPQHF.

The J gene is TRBJ2-6, the V gene TRBV5-1, with a possible D match to TRBD2 (5 bases). The CDR3 has 14 amino acids. Trimming stripped 5 bases from V and 4 bases from J, with 10 bases between. In germline, CDR1 is SGHRS, CDR2 YFSETQ. The CDR3 loop is CASRGVAGANVLTF. The CDR3 DNA reads as TGCGCCAGCAGGGGAGTGGCAGGGGCCAACGTCCTGACTTTC.

This clone was recorded once. The chain joins TRBV5-1 to TRBJ2-7; no definite D call. Trimming pared 0 bases from V and 1 base from J, leaving 8 bases between. Germline V gene sequence: CDR1 SGHRS, CDR2 YFSETQ. CDR3 length: 14 residues. In DNA, the CDR3 is TGCGCCAGCAGCTTGGCCGGTCCTTCCTACGAGCAGTACTTC. Its protein product is CASSLAGPSYEQYF.

The chain recombines TRBV5-1 with TRBJ1-5; D is perhaps TRBD1 (6 bases). The CDR3 is made up of 15 amino acids. V shed 0 bases and J shed 2 bases, with 9 bases lying between them. Looked up from germline, CDR1 is SGHRS and CDR2 is YFSETQ. The CDR3 sequence is CASSLVPGGNQPQHF. In DNA, the CDR3 is TGCGCCAGCAGCTTGGTGCCAGGGGGCAATCAGCCCCAGCATTTT.

The chain employs TRBV5-6 and TRBJ1-3, with 10 bases fitting TRBD1. Germline loops: CDR1 SGHDT, CDR2 YYEEEE. With V trimmed by 4 bases and J by 11 bases, 15 bases remained unmatched. This CDR3 spans 16 amino acids. CDR3 DNA sequence: TGTGCCAGCAGCCACTCAGGGACAGGGGCGGTTTTGGCCATATATTTT. Protein sequence: CASSHSGTGAVLAIYF.

The rearrangement joins TRBV18 to TRBJ1-6; D call uncertain. V lost 6 bases, J lost 0 bases, and 12 bases lay in between. Germline V gene data show CDR1 as KGHSH and CDR2 as LQKENI. CDR3 length: 16 residues. Here the CDR3 reads CASSQDVSSYNSPLHF. Here the CDR3 DNA reads TGTGCCAGCTCCCAGGATGTAAGCTCCTATAATTCACCCCTCCACTTT.

J is TRBJ2-7 and V is TRBV30, with D possibly TRBD2 on 6 matching bases. The CDR3 has 12 residues. From germline, CDR1 is GTSNPN and CDR2 SVGIG (reference sequence). V lost 2 bases and J 2 bases, leaving 7 bases between the germline ends. The chain's CDR3 is CAWSTGAYEQYF. In nucleotides, the CDR3 is TGTGCCTGGAGTACGGGAGCCTACGAGCAGTACTTC.

CDR3 in DNA: TGCAGCGTTGAATCCCCGGGGAGTCCCTACAATGAGCAGTTCTTC. It yields the protein CSVESPGSPYNEQFF. V is TRBV29-1 and J is TRBJ2-1; tentative D call: TRBD2 (5 bases). CDR1 is SQVTM, CDR2 ANQGSEA, per germline. This CDR3 is built from 15 residues. Between the trimmed V and J ends, which lost 2 bases and 2 bases, there was a span of 13 bases.

Concerning this clone: Its ends do not fully match the called genes, so a read error is possible. The chain links TRBV14 to TRBJ1-3; TRBD1 matches 7 bases. Germline lookup yields CDR1 SGHDN and CDR2 FVKESK. The CDR3 has 18 amino acids. DNA of the CDR3: TGTGCCAGCAGCCCAATCTTGGACAGGCAATCCTCTGGAAACGCCATATATTTT. It translates to CASSPILDRQSSGNAIYF.

The chain employs TRBV7-3 and TRBJ1-1; no firm D call. The CDR3 is made up of 13 amino acids. V lost 4 bases and J lost 0, with 6 bases in between. Per the germline V gene, CDR1 is SGHTA and CDR2 is FQGTGA. The DNA of the CDR3 is TGTGCCAGCAGCTCAGAAATGAACACTGAAGCTTTCTTT. Protein sequence: CASSSEMNTEAFF. Together with reference TRBV7-3 and TRBJ1-1, the CDR3 gives the full variable domain: GAGVSQTPSNKVTEKGKYVELRCDPISGHTALYWYRQSLGQGPEFLIYFQGTGAADDSGLPNDRFFAVRPEGSVSTLKIQRTERGDSAVYLCASSSEMNTEAFFGQGTRLTVV.

The rearrangement uses TRBV7-2 and TRBJ2-7, with 15 bases fitting TRBD2. With 4 bases clipped from V and 2 bases from J, the junction kept 9 bases outside the gene matches. CDR1 is SGHTA, CDR2 FQGNSA, per germline. The CDR3 extends over 18 amino acids. The CDR3 DNA reads TGTGCCAGCAGCTGGTACACCGGGACTAGCGGGAGGCCCTACGAGCAGTACTTC. This codes for CASSWYTGTSGRPYEQYF.

J is TRBJ2-1 and V is TRBV9; 13 bases agree with TRBD2. The CDR3 loop spans 18 amino acids. Germline assignment: CDR1 SGDLS and CDR2 YYNGEE. With V trimmed by 0 bases and J by 2 bases, 5 bases remained unmatched. CDR3 protein: CASSVGLAGGRPYNEQFF. Written as DNA, the CDR3 is TGTGCCAGCAGCGTAGGACTAGCGGGGGGCAGACCCTACAATGAGCAGTTCTTC.

The genes are TRBV19 and TRBJ2-7; 11 nucleotides align to TRBD1. V gave up 6 bases and J gave up 6 bases; unmatched junction bases: 10. Germline V CDR1 and CDR2: LNHDA, SQIVND (reference sequence). This CDR3 region has 15 residues. CDR3 region: CASSSVGTGGREQYF. DNA for the CDR3: TGTGCCAGTAGCTCAGTAGGGACAGGGGGTCGCGAGCAGTACTTC.

CDR3 DNA: TGTGCCAGCAGCCAAGTCGTGACACGGGCCGGGGCCCAGTACTTC. Amino acid sequence: CASSQVVTRAGAQYF. V usage is TRBV14 and J usage is TRBJ2-5, with a tentative D call TRBD2 (5 bases). The CDR3 sequence is 15 residues long. CDR1 SGHDN and CDR2 FVKESK come from the germline V gene. Trimming stripped 1 base from V and 9 bases from J, with 18 bases between.

CDR3 sequence reads: CASSLLAGTSSYNEQFF. In nucleotides, the CDR3 is TGCGCCAGCAGCCTCCTAGCGGGGACGAGCTCCTACAATGAGCAGTTCTTC. This chain joins TRBV5-1 and TRBJ2-1; TRBD2 matches 9 bases. The CDR3 runs 17 residues. In germline, CDR1 is SGHRS, CDR2 YFSETQ. V trimming: 4 bases; J trimming: 0 bases; junction bases outside the gene matches: 8.

This clone appeared once. V usage is TRBV5-1 and J usage is TRBJ2-7; a possible D gene is TRBD2 (6 bases). Germline V gene data show CDR1 as SGHRS and CDR2 as YFSETQ. CDR3 size: 14 residues. V lost 6 bases and J 2 bases, leaving 15 bases between the germline ends. The CDR3 here is CASTTGDPPYEQYF. CDR3 DNA: TGCGCCAGCACCACGGGAGACCCCCCCTACGAGCAGTACTTC.